This T cell receptor beta chain was identified during a study of blood T cells in healthy people across ages. Combining a sample-barcoded 5' primer with a J-beta primer mix, a second PCR ran for 7 to 11 cycles. MiXCR was run by TCRdb on the 5' RACE reads, yielding one entry per CDR3 protein. The table lists 540,000 or so distinct CDR3 sequences, 25% to 30% of them singletons. Germline CDR1 and CDR2: SGHTA and FQGNSA. Trimming cost V 3 bases and J 4 bases; bases outside gene matches: 12. The CDR3 consists of 17 residues. The chain recombines TRBV7-2 with TRBJ2-1; 7 bases line up with TRBD2. The source material was blood. This receptor was taken from a woman aged 70-85 years in good health. This chain's CDR3 is CASSLRASGAGYNEQFF. Written as DNA, the CDR3 is TGTGCCAGCAGCTTGAGGGCTAGCGGTGCGGGGTACAATGAGCAGTTCTTC.